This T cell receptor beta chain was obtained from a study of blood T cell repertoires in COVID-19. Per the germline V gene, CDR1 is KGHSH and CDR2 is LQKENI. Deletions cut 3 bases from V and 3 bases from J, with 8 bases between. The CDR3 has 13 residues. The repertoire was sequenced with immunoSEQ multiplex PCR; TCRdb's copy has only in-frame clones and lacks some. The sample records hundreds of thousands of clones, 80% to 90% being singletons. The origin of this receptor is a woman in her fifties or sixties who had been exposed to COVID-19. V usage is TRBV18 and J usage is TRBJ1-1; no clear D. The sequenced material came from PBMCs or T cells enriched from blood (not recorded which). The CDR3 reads CASSPQDDTEAFF. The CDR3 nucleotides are TGTGCCAGCTCACCTCAGGATGACACTGAAGCTTTCTTT. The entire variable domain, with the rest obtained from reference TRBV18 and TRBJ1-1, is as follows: NAGVMQNPRHLVRRRGQEARLRCSPMKGHSHVYWYRQLPEEGLKFMVYLQKENIIDESGMPKERFSAEFPKEGPSILRIQQVVRGDSAAYFCASSPQDDTEAFFGQGTRLTVV.